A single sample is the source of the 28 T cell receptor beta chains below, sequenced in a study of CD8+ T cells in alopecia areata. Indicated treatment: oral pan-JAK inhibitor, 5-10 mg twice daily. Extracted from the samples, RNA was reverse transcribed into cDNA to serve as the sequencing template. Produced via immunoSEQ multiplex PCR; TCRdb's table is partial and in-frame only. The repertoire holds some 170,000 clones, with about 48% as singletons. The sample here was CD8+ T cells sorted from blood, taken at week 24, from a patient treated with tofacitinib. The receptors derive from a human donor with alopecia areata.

CDR3 residues: CSVEEGISGANVLTF. DNA of the CDR3: TGCAGCGTTGAAGAGGGCATTTCTGGGGCCAACGTCCTGACTTTC. The chain links TRBV29-1 to TRBJ2-6; no clear D. CDR1 SQVTM and CDR2 ANQGSEA come from the germline V gene. This CDR3 has 15 residues. V was trimmed by 0 bases and J by 1 base, leaving 7 bases between them.

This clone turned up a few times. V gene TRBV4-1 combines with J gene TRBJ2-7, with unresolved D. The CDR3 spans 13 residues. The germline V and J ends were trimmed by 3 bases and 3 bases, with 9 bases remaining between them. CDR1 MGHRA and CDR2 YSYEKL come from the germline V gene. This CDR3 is CASSQAESYEQYF. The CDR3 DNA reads TGCGCCAGCAGCCAGGCCGAAAGCTACGAGCAGTACTTC.

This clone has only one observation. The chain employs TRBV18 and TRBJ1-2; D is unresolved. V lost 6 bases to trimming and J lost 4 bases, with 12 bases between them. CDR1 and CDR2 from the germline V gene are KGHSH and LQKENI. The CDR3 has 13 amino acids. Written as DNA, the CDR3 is TGTGCCAGCTCTCCAGACATGACCTATGGCTACACCTTC. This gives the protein CASSPDMTYGYTF.

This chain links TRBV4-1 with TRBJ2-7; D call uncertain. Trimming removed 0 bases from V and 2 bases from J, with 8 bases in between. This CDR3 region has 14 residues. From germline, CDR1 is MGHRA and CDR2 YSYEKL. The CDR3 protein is CASSQDKSTYEQYF. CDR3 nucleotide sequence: TGCGCCAGCAGCCAAGATAAGTCTACCTACGAGCAGTACTTC.

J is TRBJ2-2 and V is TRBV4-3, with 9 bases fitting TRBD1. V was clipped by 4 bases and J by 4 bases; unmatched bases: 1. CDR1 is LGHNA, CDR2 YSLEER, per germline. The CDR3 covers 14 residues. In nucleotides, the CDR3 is TGCGCCAGCAGCCGGACAGGGGCCACCGGGGAGCTGTTTTTT. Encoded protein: CASSRTGATGELFF.

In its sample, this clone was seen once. The CDR3 DNA sequence: TGCGCCAGCAGCCAAGCCTCTAGGACACCAACCTATGGCTACACCTTC. This sequence encodes CASSQASRTPTYGYTF. The chain recombines TRBV4-1 with TRBJ1-2, with D possibly matching TRBD1 (5 bases). V was trimmed by 1 base and J by 4 bases, leaving 16 bases between them. This CDR3 has 16 amino acids. Germline V CDR1 and CDR2: MGHRA, YSYEKL.

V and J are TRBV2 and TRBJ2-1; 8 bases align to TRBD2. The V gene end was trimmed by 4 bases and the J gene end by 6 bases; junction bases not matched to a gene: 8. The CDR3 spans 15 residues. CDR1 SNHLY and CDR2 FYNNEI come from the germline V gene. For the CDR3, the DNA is TGTGCCAGCAGTGGCGGGGGGCCGAGTCCCAATGAGCAGTTCTTC. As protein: CASSGGGPSPNEQFF.

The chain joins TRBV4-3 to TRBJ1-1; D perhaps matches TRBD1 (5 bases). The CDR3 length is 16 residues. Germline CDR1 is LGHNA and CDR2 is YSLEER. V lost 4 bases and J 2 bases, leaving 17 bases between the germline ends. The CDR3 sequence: CASSPQVGGTNTEAFF. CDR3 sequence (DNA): TGCGCCAGCAGCCCCCAAGTGGGGGGAACTAACACTGAAGCTTTCTTT.

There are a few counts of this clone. CDR3 protein: CASSLGTLNEQYF. DNA for the CDR3: TGTGCCAGCAGCCTCGGGACTCTAAACGAGCAGTACTTC. J is TRBJ2-7 and V is TRBV7-9, with a weak D call TRBD2 (6 bases). Germline CDR1 and CDR2: SEHNR and FQNEAQ (reference sequence). The V gene lost 5 bases and the J gene lost 5 bases, with 13 bases spanning the gap. The length of the CDR3 is 13 residues.

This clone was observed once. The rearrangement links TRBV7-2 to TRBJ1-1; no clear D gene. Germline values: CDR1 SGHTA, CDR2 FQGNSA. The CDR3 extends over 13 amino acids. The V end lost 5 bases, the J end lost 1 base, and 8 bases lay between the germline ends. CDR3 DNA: TGTGCCAGCAGCCTCAGAAAGAACACTGAAGCTTTCTTT. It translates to CASSLRKNTEAFF. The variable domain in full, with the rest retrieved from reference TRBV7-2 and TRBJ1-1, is GAGVSQSPSNKVTEKGKDVELRCDPISGHTALYWYRQSLGQGLEFLIYFQGNSAPDKSGLPSDRFSAERTGGSVSTLTIQRTQQEDSAVYLCASSLRKNTEAFFGQGTRLTVV.

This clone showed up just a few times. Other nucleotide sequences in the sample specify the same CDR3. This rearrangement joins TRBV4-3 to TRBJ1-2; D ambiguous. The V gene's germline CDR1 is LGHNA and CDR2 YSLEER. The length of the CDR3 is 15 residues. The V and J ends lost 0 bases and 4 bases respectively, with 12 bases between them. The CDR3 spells CASSQDGTGSYGYTF. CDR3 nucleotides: TGCGCCAGCAGCCAAGATGGTACGGGCAGCTATGGCTACACCTTC.

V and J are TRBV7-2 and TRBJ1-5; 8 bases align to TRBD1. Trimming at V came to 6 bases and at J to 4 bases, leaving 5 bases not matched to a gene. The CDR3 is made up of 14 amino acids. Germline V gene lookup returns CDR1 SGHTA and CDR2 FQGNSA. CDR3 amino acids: CASSHRGLNQPQHF. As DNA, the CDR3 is TGTGCCAGCAGTCACAGGGGGTTGAATCAGCCCCAGCATTTT. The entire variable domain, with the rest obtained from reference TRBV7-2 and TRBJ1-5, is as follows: GAGVSQSPSNKVTEKGKDVELRCDPISGHTALYWYRQSLGQGLEFLIYFQGNSAPDKSGLPSDRFSAERTGGSVSTLTIQRTQQEDSAVYLCASSHRGLNQPQHFGDGTRLSIL.

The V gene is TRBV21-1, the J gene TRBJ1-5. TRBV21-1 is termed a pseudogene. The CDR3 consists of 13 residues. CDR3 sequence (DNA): TGTGCCAGCAGCAAAGACAGCAATCAGCCCCAGCATTTT. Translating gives CASSKDSNQPQHF.

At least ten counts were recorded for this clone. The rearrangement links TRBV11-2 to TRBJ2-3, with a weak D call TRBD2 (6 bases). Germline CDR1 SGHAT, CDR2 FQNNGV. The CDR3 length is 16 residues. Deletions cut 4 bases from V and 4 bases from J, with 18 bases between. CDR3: CASSSPGGEEADTQYF. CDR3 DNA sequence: TGTGCCAGCAGCTCCCCCGGCGGGGAGGAAGCAGATACGCAGTATTTT.

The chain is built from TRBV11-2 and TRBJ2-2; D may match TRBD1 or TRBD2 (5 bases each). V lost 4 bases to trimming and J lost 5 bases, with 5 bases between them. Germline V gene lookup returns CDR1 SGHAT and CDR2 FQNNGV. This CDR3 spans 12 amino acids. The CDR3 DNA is TGTGCCAGCAGCTGGGGGACCGGGGAGCTGTTTTTT. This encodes CASSWGTGELFF.

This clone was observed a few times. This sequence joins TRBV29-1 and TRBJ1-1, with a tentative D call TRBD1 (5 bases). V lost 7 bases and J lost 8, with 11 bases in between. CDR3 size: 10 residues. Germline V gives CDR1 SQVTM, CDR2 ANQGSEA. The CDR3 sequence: CSAGGSEAFF. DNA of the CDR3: TGCAGCGCCGGGGGGTCAGAAGCTTTCTTT.

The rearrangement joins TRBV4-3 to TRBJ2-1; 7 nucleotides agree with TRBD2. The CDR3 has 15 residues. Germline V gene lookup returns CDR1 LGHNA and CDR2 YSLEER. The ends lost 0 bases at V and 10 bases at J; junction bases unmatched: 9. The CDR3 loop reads CASSQDRGDFGEQFF. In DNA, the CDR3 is TGCGCCAGCAGCCAAGATCGGGGGGACTTTGGGGAGCAGTTCTTC.

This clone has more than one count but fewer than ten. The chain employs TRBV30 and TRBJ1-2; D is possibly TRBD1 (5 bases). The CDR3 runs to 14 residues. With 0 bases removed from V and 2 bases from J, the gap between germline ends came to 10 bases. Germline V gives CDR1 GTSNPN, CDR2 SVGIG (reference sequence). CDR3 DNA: TGTGCCTGGAGTGTACGGGGCGTAAACTATGGCTACACCTTC. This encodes CAWSVRGVNYGYTF.

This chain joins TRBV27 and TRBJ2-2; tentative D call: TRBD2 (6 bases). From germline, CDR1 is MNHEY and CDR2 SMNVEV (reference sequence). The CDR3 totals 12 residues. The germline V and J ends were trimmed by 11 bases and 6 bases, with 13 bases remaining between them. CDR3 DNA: TGTGCCGCGGGACTGGGTTCCGGGGAGCTGTTTTTT. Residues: CAAGLGSGELFF.

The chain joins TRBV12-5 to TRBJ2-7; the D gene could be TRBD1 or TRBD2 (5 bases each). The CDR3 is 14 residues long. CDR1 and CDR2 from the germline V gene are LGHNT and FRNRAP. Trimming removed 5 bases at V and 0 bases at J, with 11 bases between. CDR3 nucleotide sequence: TGTGCTAGTGGTGGGGGTGGAGACTCCTACGAGCAGTACTTC. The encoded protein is CASGGGGDSYEQYF.

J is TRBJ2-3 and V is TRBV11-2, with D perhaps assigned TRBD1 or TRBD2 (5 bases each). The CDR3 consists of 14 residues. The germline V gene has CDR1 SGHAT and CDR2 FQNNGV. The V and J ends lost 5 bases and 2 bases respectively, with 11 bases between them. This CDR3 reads CASSPEGPTDTQYF. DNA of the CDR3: TGTGCCAGCAGCCCCGAGGGGCCCACAGATACGCAGTATTTT.

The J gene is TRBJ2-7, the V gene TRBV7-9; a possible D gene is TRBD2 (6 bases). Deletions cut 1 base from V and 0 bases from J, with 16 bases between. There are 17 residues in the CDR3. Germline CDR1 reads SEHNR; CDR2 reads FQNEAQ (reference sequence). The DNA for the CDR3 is TGTGCCAGCAGCTTAGACGGGGGACCCCATACCTCCTACGAGCAGTACTTC. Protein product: CASSLDGGPHTSYEQYF.

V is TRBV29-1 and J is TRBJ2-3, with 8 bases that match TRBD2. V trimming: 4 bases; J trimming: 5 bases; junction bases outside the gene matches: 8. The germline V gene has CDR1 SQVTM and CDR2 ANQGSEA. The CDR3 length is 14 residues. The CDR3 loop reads CSVVPGGLEDTQYF. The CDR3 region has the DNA TGCAGCGTTGTTCCGGGGGGGCTCGAAGATACGCAGTATTTT.

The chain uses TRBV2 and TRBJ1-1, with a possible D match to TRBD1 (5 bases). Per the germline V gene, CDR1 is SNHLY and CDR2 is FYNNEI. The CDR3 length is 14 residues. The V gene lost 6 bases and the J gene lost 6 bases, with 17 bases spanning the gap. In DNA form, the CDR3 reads TGTGCCAGCAGGGATATTGGCGGGGCTCCTGAAGCTTTCTTT. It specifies CASRDIGGAPEAFF.

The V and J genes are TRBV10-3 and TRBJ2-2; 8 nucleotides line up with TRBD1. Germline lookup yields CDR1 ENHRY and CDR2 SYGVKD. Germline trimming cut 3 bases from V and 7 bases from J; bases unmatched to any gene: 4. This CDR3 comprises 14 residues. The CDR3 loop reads CAISDRQGSGELFF. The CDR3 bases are TGTGCCATCAGTGATAGACAGGGGAGCGGGGAGCTGTTTTTT.

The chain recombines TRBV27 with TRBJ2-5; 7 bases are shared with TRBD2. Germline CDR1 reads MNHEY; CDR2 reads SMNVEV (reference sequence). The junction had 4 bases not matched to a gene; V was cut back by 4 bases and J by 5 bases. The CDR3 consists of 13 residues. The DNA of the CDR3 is TGTGCCAGCAGTTCGTGGGGAGGGGAGACCCAGTACTTC. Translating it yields CASSSWGGETQYF.

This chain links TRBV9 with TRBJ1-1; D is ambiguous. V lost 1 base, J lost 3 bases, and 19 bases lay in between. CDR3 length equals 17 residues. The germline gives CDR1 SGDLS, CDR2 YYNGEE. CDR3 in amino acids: CASSVSHLVREHTEAFF. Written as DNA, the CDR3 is TGTGCCAGCAGCGTAAGCCATCTAGTGAGGGAACACACTGAAGCTTTCTTT.

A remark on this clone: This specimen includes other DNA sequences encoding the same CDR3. The CDR3 DNA follows: TGCGCCAGCAGCCAAGAAAGACAGCTGAACACTGAAGCTTTCTTT. This sequence encodes CASSQERQLNTEAFF. The J gene is TRBJ1-1, the V gene TRBV4-3; D possibly corresponds to TRBD1 (5 bases). The germline V gene encodes CDR1 LGHNA and CDR2 YSLEER. Trimming cost V 0 bases and J 0 bases, with 8 bases left between them. The length of the CDR3 is 15 residues.